Described below is a single TCR beta chain sequence and its context. This sample was included in a study of blood T cell repertoires in COVID-19. Assignments of participants to cohorts depended upon their own reported clinical history. Clones were sequenced by immunoSEQ multiplex PCR, and TCRdb holds only the in-frame ones, with some missing. The sample contains approximately 260,000 clones, approximately 86% of which appear only once. The receptor was isolated from a woman in her 40s with acute COVID-19. Source material: PBMCs or T cells enriched from blood (not recorded which).

The CDR3 loop is CASSRSRDRDWRDQPQHF. CDR3 nucleotides: TGTGCCAGTAGCCGGTCCCGGGACAGGGATTGGAGGGATCAGCCCCAGCATTTT. V gene TRBV19 combines with J gene TRBJ1-5, with TRBD1 matching 9 bases. This CDR3 region has 18 residues. With V trimmed by 6 bases and J by 5 bases, 17 bases remained unmatched. Germline loops: CDR1 LNHDA, CDR2 SQIVND (reference sequence).